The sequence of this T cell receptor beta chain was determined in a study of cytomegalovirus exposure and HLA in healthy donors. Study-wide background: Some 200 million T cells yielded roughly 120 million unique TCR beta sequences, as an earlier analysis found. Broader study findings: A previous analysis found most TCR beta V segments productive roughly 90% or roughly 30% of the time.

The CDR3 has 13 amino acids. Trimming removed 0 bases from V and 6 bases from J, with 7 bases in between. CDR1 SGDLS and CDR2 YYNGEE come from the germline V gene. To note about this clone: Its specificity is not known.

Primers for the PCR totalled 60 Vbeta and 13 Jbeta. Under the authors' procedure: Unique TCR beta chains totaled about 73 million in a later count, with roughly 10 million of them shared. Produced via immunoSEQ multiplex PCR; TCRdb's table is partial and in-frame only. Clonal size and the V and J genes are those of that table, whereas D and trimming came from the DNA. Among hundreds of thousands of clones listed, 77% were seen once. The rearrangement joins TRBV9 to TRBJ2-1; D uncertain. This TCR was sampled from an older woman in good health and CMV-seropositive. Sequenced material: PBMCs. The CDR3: CASSVVSSNEQFF. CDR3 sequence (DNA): TGTGCCAGCAGCGTAGTCAGTTCCAATGAGCAGTTCTTC.